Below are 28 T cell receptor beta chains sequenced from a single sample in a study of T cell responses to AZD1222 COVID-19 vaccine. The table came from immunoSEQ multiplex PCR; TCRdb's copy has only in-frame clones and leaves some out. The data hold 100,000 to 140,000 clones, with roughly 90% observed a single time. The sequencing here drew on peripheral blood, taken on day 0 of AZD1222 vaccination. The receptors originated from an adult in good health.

CDR3 region: CASSTNRGNTIYF. Written as DNA, the CDR3 is TGTGCCAGCAGTACAAACAGGGGAAACACCATATATTTT. The J gene is TRBJ1-3, the V gene TRBV12-3 or TRBV12-4, with a possible D match to TRBD1 (5 bases). This CDR3 has 13 residues. V was pared by 5 bases and J by 4 bases, with 9 bases between.

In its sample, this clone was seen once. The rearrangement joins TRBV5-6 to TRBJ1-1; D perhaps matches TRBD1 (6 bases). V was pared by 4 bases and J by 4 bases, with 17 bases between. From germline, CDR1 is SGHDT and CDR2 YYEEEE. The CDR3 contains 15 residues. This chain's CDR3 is CASSASGVWGTEAFF. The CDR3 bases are TGTGCCAGCAGCGCCTCAGGGGTTTGGGGCACTGAAGCTTTCTTT.

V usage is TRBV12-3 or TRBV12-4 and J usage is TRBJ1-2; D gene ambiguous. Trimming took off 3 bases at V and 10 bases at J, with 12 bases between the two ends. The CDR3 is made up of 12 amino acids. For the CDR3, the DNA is TGTGCCAGCAGTTTCCCCACCGGCCACTACACCTTC. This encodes CASSFPTGHYTF.

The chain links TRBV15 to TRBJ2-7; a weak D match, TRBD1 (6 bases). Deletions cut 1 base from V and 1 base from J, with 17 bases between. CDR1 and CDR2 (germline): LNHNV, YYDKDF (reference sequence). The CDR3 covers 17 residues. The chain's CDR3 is CATSRAPFGTKSYEQYF. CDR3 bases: TGTGCCACCAGCAGAGCACCCTTCGGGACAAAATCCTACGAGCAGTACTTC.

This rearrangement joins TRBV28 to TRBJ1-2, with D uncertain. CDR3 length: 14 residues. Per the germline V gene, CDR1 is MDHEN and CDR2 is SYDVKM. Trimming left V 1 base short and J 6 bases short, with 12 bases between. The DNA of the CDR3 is TGTGCCAGCAGTTTATATCCCGAGACGGATGGCTACACCTTC. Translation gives CASSLYPETDGYTF.

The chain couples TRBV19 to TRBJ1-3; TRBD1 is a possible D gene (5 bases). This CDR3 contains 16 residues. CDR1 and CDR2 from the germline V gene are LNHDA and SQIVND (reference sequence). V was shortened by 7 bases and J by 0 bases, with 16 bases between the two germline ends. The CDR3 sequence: CASTRWSGTSGNTIYF. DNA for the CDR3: TGTGCCAGTACCCGTTGGTCAGGGACCTCTGGAAACACCATATATTTT.

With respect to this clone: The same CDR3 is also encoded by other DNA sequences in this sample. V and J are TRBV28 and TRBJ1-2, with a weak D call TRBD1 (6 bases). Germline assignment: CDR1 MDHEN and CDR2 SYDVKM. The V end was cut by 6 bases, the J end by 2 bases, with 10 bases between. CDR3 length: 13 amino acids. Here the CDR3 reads CASSPGQNYGYTF. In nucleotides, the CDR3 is TGTGCCAGCAGCCCTGGACAGAACTATGGCTACACCTTC.

The CDR3 DNA reads as TGTGCCAGCACCTTAGAACCCCCCGGGTGGGACAGAAGCTACGAGCAGTACTTC. Translating it yields CASTLEPPGWDRSYEQYF. The chain carries TRBV5-4 and TRBJ2-7; 7 bases line up with TRBD1. Per germline, CDR1 SGHNT and CDR2 YYREEE (reference sequence). Trimming took 6 bases from V and 3 from J; bases not matched to a gene: 21. The CDR3 is made up of 18 amino acids.

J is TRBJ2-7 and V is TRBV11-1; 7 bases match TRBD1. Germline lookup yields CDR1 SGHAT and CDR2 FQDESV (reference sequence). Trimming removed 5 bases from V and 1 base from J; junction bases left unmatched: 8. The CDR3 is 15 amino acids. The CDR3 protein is CASSAHGTASYEQYF. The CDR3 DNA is TGTGCCAGCAGCGCGCACGGGACAGCTTCCTACGAGCAGTACTTC. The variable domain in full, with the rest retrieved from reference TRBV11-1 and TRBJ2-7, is EAEVAQSPRYKITEKSQAVAFWCDPISGHATLYWYRQILGQGPELLVQFQDESVVDDSQLPKDRFSAERLKGVDSTLKIQPAELGDSAMYLCASSAHGTASYEQYFGPGTRLTVT.

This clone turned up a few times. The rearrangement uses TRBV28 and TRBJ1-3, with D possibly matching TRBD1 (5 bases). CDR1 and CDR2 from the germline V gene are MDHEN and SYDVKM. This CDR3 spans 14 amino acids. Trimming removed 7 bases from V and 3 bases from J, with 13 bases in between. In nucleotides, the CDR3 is TGTGCCAGCATCCTGGGGGTATATGGAAACACCATATATTTT. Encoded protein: CASILGVYGNTIYF.

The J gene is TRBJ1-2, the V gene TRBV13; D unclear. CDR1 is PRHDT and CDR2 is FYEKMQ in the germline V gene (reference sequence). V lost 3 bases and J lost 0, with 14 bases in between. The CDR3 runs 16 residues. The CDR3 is CASSLLSRATNYGYTF. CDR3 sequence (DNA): TGTGCCAGCAGCTTGTTGAGTAGAGCGACTAACTATGGCTACACCTTC. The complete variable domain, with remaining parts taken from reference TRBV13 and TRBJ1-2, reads AAGVIQSPRHLIKEKRETATLKCYPIPRHDTVYWYQQGPGQDPQFLISFYEKMQSDKGSIPDRFSAQQFSDYHSELNMSSLELGDSALYFCASSLLSRATNYGYTFGSGTRLTVV.

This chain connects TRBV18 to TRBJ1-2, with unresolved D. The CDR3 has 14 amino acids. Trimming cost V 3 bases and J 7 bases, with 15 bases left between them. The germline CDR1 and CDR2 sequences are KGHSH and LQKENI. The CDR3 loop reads CASSPIAKDSGYTF. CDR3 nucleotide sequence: TGTGCCAGCTCACCCATAGCCAAGGACTCTGGCTACACCTTC.

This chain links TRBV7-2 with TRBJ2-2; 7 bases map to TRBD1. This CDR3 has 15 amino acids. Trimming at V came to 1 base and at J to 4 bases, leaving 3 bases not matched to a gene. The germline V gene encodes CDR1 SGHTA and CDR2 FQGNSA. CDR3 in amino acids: CASSLVSGGTGELFF. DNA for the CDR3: TGTGCCAGCAGCTTAGTCTCAGGGGGCACCGGGGAGCTGTTTTTT.

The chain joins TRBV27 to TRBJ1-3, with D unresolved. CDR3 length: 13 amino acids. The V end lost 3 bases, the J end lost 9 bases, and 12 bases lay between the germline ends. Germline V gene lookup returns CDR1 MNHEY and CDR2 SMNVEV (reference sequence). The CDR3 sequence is CASSFRGGSTIYF. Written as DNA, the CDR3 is TGTGCCAGCAGTTTCCGGGGTGGGAGCACCATATATTTT.

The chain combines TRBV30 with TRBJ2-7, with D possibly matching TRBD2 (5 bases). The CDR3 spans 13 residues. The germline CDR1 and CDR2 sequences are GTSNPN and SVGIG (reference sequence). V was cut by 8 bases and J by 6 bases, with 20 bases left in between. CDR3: CAGTDRTGSEQYF. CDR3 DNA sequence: TGTGCCGGAACCGACCGAACGGGATCCGAGCAGTACTTC.

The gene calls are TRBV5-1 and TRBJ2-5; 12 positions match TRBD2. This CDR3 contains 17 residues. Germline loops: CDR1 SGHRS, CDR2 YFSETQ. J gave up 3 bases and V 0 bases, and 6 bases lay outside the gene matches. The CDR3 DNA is TGCGCCAGCAGCTTGGCTAGCGGGAGGGCCCATAAAGAGACCCAGTACTTC. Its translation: CASSLASGRAHKETQYF.

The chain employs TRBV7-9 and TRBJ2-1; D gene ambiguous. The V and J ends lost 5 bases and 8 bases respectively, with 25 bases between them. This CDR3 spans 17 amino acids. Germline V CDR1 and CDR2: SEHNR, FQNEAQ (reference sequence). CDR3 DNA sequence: TGTGCCAGCAGCCGCCCGCCTCGCGAGTACGGCCGTTATGAGCAGTTCTTC. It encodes CASSRPPREYGRYEQFF.

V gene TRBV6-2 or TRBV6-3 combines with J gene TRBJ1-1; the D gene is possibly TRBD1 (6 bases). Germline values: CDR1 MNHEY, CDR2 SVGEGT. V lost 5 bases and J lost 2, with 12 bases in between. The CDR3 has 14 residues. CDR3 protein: CASSPDSYNTEAFF. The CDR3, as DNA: TGTGCCAGCAGTCCGGACAGCTACAACACTGAAGCTTTCTTT.

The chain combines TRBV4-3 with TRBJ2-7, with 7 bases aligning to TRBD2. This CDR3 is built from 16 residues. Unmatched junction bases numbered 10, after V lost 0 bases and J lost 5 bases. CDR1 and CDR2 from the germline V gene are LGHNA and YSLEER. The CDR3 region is CASSQDAGEASHEQYF. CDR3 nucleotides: TGCGCCAGCAGCCAAGATGCGGGAGAGGCCTCTCACGAGCAGTACTTC.

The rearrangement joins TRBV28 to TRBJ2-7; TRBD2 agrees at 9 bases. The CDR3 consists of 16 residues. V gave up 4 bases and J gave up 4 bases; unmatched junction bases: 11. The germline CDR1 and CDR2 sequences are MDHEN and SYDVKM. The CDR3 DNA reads TGTGCCAGCAGTTCAAATGGGCTAGCGGGATTTTACGAGCAGTACTTC. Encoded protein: CASSSNGLAGFYEQYF.

This CDR3 reads CASSYLTGGAEKLFF. DNA for the CDR3: TGTGCCAGCAGTTACTTGACCGGAGGTGCAGAAAAACTGTTTTTT. This sequence joins TRBV6-5 and TRBJ1-4; D not certain. The ends were cut back, 1 base at V and 8 bases at J, with 14 bases in the middle. CDR1 and CDR2 (germline): MNHEY, SVGAGI. The CDR3 runs 15 residues.

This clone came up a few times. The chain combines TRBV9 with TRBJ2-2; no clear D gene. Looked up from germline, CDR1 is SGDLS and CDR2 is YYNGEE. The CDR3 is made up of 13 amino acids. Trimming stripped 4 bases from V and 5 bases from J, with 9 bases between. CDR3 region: CASSTRPTGELFF. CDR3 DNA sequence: TGTGCCAGCAGCACCAGACCGACCGGGGAGCTGTTTTTT.

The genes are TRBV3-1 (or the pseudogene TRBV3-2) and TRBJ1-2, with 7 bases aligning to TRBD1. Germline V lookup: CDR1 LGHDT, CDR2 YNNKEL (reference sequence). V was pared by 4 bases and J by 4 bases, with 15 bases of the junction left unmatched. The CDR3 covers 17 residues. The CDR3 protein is CASSPHTRPGTAYGYTF. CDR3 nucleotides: TGTGCCAGCAGCCCGCACACGAGACCCGGGACAGCCTATGGCTACACCTTC.

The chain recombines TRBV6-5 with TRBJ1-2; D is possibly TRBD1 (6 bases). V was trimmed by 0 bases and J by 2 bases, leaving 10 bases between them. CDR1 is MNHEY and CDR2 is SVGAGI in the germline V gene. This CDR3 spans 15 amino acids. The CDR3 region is CASSYSQGQNYGYTF. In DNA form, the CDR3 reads TGTGCCAGCAGTTACTCCCAAGGACAGAACTATGGCTACACCTTC.

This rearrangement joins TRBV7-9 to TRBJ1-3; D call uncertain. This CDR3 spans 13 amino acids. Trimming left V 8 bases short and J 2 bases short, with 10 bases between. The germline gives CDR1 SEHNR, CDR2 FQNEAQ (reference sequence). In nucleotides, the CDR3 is TGTGCCAGCGGAACCCTAACTGGAAACACCATATATTTT. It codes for CASGTLTGNTIYF. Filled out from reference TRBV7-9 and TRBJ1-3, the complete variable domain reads DTGVSQNPRHKITKRGQNVTFRCDPISEHNRLYWYRQTLGQGPEFLTYFQNEAQLEKSRLLSDRFSAERPKGSFSTLEIQRTEQGDSAMYLCASGTLTGNTIYFGEGSWLTVV.

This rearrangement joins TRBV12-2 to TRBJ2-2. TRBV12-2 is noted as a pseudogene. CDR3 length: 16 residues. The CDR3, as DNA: TGTGCAAGTCGCTCCGGGGCCTTACTGGGCACCGGGGAGCTGTTTTTT. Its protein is CASRSGALLGTGELFF.

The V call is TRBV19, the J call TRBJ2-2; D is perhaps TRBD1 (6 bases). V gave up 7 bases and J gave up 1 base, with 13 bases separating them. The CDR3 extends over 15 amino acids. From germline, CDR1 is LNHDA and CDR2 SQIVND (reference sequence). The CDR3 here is CASITGQRNTGELFF. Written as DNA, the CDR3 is TGTGCCAGTATAACAGGGCAACGGAACACCGGGGAGCTGTTTTTT. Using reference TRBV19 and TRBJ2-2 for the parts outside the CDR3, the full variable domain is DGGITQSPKYLFRKEGQNVTLSCEQNLNHDAMYWYRQDPGQGLRLIYYSQIVNDFQKGDIAEGYSVSREKKESFPLTVTSAQKNPTAFYLCASITGQRNTGELFFGEGSRLTVL.

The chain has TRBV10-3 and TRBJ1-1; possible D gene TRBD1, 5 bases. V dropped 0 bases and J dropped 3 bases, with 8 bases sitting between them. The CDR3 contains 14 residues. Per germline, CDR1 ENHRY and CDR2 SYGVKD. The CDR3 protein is CAISESGGDTEAFF. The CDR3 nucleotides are TGTGCCATCAGTGAGTCCGGAGGGGACACTGAAGCTTTCTTT.